The clone carrying this T cell receptor beta chain was seen more than once but under ten times. The antigen is undetermined. The data belong to a study of blood T cells in healthy people across ages. Study-wide results and caveats: Significant beta diversity loss was already apparent by age approximately 37, declining roughly linearly.

The germline gives CDR1 ENHRY, CDR2 SYGVKD. V dropped 2 bases and J dropped 0; count of bases not matched to a gene: 12. This CDR3 comprises 18 residues. Donors were systemically healthy Caucasian individuals from Russia aged 6 to 90 years. A second roughly 6 to 12 cycle PCR used barcoded and J-beta primers. Every single cDNA molecule received a tag from a template-switch adaptor with 12 random nucleotides. A single record per CDR3 protein comes from TCRdb applying MiXCR to the 5' RACE reads. The table shows 650,000 to 950,000 distinct CDR3 sequences, with approximately 44% occurring only once. Sequencing was done on a sample of blood. This TCR was sampled from a man aged 60 to 69 in good health. The rearrangement links TRBV10-3 to TRBJ1-1; 7 nucleotides align to TRBD1. CDR3 region: CAISEIEGGSSLNTEAFF. The CDR3 DNA is TGTGCCATCAGTGAGATAGAAGGGGGCAGCTCCCTGAACACTGAAGCTTTCTTT.